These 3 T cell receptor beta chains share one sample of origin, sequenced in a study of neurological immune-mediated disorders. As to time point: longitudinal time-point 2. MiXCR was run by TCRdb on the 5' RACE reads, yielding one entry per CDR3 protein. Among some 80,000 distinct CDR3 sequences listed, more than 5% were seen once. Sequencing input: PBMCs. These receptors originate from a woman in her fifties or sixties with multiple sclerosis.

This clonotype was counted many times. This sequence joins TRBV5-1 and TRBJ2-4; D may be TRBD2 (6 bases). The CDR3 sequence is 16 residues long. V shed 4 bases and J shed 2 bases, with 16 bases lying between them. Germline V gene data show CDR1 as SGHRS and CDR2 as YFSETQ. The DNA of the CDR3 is TGCGCCAGCAGCACACAGCGGGCCGAGTCCAAAAACATTCAGTACTTC. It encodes CASSTQRAESKNIQYF.

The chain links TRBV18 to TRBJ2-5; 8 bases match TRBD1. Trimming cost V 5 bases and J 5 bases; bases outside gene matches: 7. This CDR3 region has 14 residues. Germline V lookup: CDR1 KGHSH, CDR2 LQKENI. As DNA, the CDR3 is TGTGCCAGCTCATCAGACAGGGGTTATGAGACCCAGTACTTC. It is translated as CASSSDRGYETQYF. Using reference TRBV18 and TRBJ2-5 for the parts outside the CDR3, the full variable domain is NAGVMQNPRHLVRRRGQEARLRCSPMKGHSHVYWYRQLPEEGLKFMVYLQKENIIDESGMPKERFSAEFPKEGPSILRIQQVVRGDSAAYFCASSSDRGYETQYFGPGTRLLVL.

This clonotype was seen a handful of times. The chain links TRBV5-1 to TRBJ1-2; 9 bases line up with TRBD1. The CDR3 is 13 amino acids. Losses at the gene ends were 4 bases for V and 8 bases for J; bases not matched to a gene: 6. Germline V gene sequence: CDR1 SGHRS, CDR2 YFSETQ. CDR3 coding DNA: TGCGCCAGCAGCCCGGGACAGGGACAAGGCTACACCTTC. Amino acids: CASSPGQGQGYTF.